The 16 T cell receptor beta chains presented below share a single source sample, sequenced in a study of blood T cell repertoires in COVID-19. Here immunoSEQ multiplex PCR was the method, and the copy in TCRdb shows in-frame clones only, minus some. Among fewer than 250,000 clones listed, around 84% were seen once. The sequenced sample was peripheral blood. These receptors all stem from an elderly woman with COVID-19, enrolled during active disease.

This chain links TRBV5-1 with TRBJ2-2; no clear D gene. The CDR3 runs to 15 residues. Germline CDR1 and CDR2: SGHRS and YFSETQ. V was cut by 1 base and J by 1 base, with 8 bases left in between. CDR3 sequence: CASSLPNRNTGELFF. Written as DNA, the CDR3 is TGCGCCAGCAGCTTGCCCAACAGGAACACCGGGGAGCTGTTTTTT.

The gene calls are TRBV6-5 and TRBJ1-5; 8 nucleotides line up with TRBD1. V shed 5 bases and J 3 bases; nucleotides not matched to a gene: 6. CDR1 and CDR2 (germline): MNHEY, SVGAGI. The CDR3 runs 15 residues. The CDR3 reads CASSRGQGPNQPQHF. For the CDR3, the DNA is TGTGCCAGCAGTCGAGGACAGGGCCCCAATCAGCCCCAGCATTTT.

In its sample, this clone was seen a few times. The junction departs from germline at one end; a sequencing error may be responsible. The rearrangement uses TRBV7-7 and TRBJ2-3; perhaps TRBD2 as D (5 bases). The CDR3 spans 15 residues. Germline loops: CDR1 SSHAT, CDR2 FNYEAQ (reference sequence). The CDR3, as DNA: TGTGCTAGCAGCTCAGGACTGCTAAGCACAGATACGCAGTATTTT. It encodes CASSSGLLSTDTQYF.

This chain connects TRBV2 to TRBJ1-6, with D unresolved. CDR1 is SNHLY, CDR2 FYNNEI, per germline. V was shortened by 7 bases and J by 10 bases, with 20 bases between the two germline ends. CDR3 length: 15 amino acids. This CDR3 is CASTYLGERGSPLHF. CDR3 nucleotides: TGTGCCAGCACTTATCTCGGGGAACGAGGGTCACCCCTCCACTTT. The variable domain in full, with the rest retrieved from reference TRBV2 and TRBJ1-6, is EPEVTQTPSHQVTQMGQEVILRCVPISNHLYFYWYRQILGQKVEFLVSFYNNEISEKSEIFDDQFSVERPDGSNFTLKIRSTKLEDSAMYFCASTYLGERGSPLHFGNGTRLTVT.

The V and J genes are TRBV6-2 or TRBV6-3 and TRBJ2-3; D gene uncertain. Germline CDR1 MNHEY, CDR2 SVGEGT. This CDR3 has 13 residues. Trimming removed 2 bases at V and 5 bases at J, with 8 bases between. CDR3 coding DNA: TGTGCCAGCAGTTACCCAGGCCGAGATACGCAGTATTTT. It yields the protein CASSYPGRDTQYF.

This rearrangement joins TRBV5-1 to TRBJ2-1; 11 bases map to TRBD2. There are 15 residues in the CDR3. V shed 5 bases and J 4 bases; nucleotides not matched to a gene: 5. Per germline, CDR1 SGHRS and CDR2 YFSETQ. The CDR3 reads CASSDSGGVYNEQFF. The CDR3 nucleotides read TGCGCCAGCAGTGATAGCGGGGGGGTATACAATGAGCAGTTCTTC.

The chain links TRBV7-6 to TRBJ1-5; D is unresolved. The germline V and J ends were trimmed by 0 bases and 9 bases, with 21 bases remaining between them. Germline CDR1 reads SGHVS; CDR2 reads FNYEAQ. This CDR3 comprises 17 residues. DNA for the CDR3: TGTGCCAGCAGCTTAGCGCCGGCAGTAGCGTTAGTAGTGCCCCAGCATTTT. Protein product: CASSLAPAVALVVPQHF.

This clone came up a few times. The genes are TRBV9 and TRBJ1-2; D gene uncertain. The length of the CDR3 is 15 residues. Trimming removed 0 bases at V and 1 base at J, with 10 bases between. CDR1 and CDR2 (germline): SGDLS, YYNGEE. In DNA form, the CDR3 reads TGTGCCAGCAGCGTAGCTGAGGTTTTTAACTATGGCTACACCTTC. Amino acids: CASSVAEVFNYGYTF.

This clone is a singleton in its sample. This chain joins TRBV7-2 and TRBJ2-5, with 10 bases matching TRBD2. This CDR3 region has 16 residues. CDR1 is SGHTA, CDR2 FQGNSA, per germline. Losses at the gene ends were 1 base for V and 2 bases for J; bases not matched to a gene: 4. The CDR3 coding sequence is TGTGCCAGCAGCTTAGTTGCTAGCGGGGGACAAGAGACCCAGTACTTC. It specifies CASSLVASGGQETQYF.

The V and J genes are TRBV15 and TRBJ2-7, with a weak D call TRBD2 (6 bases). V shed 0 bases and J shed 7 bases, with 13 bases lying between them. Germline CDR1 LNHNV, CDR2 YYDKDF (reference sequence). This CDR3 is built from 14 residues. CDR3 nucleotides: TGTGCCACCAGCAGAGAGGAGGGTGGGCAAGAGCAGTACTTC. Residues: CATSREEGGQEQYF.

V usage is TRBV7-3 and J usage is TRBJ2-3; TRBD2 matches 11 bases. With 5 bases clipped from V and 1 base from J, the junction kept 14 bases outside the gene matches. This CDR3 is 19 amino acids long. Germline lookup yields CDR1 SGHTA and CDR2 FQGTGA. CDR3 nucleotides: TGTGCCAGCAGCGCCTTGACTAGCGGGGAGGGGTGGGGCACAGATACGCAGTATTTT. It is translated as CASSALTSGEGWGTDTQYF.

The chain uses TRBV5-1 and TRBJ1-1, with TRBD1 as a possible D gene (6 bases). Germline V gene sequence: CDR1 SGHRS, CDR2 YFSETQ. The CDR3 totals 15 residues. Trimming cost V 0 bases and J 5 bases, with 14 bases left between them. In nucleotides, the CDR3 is TGCGCCAGCAGCTTGGAGGGGCAGGGGAAGACTGAAGCTTTCTTT. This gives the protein CASSLEGQGKTEAFF.

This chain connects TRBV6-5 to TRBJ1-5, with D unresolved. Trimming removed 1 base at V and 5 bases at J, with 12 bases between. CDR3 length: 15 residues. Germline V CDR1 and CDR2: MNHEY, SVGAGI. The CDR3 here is CASSYWGGPDQPQHF. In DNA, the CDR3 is TGTGCCAGCAGTTACTGGGGAGGGCCCGATCAGCCCCAGCATTTT.

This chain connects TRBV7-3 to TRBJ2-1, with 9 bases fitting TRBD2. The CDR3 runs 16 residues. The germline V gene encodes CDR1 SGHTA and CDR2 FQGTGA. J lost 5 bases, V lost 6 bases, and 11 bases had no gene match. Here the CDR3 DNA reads TGTGCCAGCAGTGCGGGACTAGCTTTAGGTAACAATGAGCAGTTCTTC. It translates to CASSAGLALGNNEQFF.

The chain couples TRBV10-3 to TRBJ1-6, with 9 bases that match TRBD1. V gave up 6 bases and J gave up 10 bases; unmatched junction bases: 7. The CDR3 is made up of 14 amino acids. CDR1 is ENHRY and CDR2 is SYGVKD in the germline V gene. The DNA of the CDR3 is TGTGCCATCAGGCCCCGGGACAGGGCGTCACCCCTCCACTTT. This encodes CAIRPRDRASPLHF.

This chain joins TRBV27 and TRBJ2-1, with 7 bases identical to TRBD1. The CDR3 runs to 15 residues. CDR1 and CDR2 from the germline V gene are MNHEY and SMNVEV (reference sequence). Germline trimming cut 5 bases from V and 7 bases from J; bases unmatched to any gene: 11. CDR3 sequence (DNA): TGTGCCAGCAGTCACGACAGGGTTCCCACAAATGAGCAGTTCTTC. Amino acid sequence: CASSHDRVPTNEQFF.